Below are 8 T cell receptor beta chains sequenced from a single sample in a study of OX40 agonist ivuxolimab in advanced cancers. The library was made by the immunoSEQ multiplex PCR assay. TCRdb holds this immuneACCESS table with in-frame rearrangements only. Some clones are missing; in checked studies, unresolved V genes explain under half, and the rest has no known cause. In this sample the table shows about 19,000 clones, 75% to 90% of which occur a single time. The ten top clones hold about an eighth of the sample. Sequences were derived from CD4+ or CD8+ T cells sorted from blood, sampled in a trial of the OX40 agonist ivuxolimab. Receptor source: an adult with an advanced solid tumor such as melanoma, head and neck, liver or kidney cancer.

The gene calls are TRBV29-1 and TRBJ1-1; D gene unclear. Trimming took off 0 bases at V and 3 bases at J, with 8 bases between the two ends. The CDR3 length is 13 residues. Germline V gives CDR1 SQVTM, CDR2 ANQGSEA. CDR3: CSVEEPGDTEAFF. CDR3 in DNA: TGCAGCGTTGAAGAACCCGGGGACACTGAAGCTTTCTTT. Together with reference TRBV29-1 and TRBJ1-1, the CDR3 gives the full variable domain: SAVISQKPSRDICQRGTSLTIQCQVDSQVTMMFWYRQQPGQSLTLIATANQGSEATYESGFVIDKFPISRPNLTFSTLTVSNMSPEDSSIYLCSVEEPGDTEAFFGQGTRLTVV.

V is TRBV5-5 and J is TRBJ1-4, with D hard to call. Germline CDR1 reads SGHKS; CDR2 reads YYEKEE (reference sequence). V was trimmed by 0 bases and J by 0 bases, leaving 12 bases between them. This CDR3 contains 17 residues. In DNA form, the CDR3 reads TGTGCCAGCAGCTTGGTTGCCGGACCTGCAACTAATGAAAAACTGTTTTTT. Translated, it gives CASSLVAGPATNEKLFF.

V and J are TRBV4-2 and TRBJ1-2; tentatively, D is TRBD1 (6 bases). Trimming stripped 2 bases from V and 6 bases from J, with 22 bases between. The CDR3 has 17 amino acids. Germline V gene sequence: CDR1 LGHNA, CDR2 YNFKEQ. CDR3 amino acids: CASSQTKWVGGLDGYTF. CDR3 nucleotide sequence: TGTGCCAGCAGCCAAACTAAATGGGTGGGGGGCTTAGATGGCTACACCTTC.

This clone is a singleton in its sample. V and J are TRBV7-9 and TRBJ2-2; D perhaps matches TRBD2 (5 bases). Germline-derived CDR1 and CDR2 are SEHNR and FQNEAQ (reference sequence). The V end was cut by 5 bases, the J end by 5 bases, with 21 bases between. The CDR3 has 17 amino acids. The CDR3 DNA follows: TGTGCCAGCAGCCCACTTGGGGTCCCGGGGTGGACCGGGGAGCTGTTTTTT. It is translated as CASSPLGVPGWTGELFF.

The chain has TRBV29-1 and TRBJ2-1, with 8 bases that match TRBD1. The germline gives CDR1 SQVTM, CDR2 ANQGSEA. The V gene end was trimmed by 6 bases and the J gene end by 7 bases; junction bases not matched to a gene: 8. CDR3 length equals 13 residues. The CDR3 reads CSVGVGQGNEQFF. In DNA form, the CDR3 reads TGCAGCGTCGGTGTCGGACAGGGTAATGAGCAGTTCTTC.

This clone has just a few counts. The chain has TRBV2 and TRBJ1-2; D ambiguous. Per the germline V gene, CDR1 is SNHLY and CDR2 is FYNNEI. The CDR3 is 11 amino acids. Trimming pared 8 bases from V and 8 bases from J, leaving 12 bases between. The CDR3 region is CASRGLEGYTF. The CDR3 nucleotides read TGTGCCAGCCGCGGATTAGAGGGCTACACCTTC.

CDR3 in DNA: TGTGCCAGCAGCTTAAACCCCCGGGACTCTGGCAACTACGAGCAGTACTTC. Its protein is CASSLNPRDSGNYEQYF. The chain links TRBV7-9 to TRBJ2-7, with a tentative D call TRBD2 (6 bases). Germline-derived CDR1 and CDR2 are SEHNR and FQNEAQ (reference sequence). The CDR3 consists of 17 residues. Trimming took off 2 bases at V and 3 bases at J, with 20 bases between the two ends.

This sequence joins TRBV19 and TRBJ2-7; 8 bases match TRBD2. Germline V lookup: CDR1 LNHDA, CDR2 SQIVND (reference sequence). The J segment lost 6 bases and the V segment lost 7 bases, leaving 11 bases of the junction unmatched. This CDR3 is 14 amino acids long. CDR3 residues: CASNPGPREGEQYF. CDR3 nucleotides: TGTGCCAGTAACCCGGGACCTCGGGAGGGCGAGCAGTACTTC.